What follows are 4 T cell receptor beta chains derived from one specimen sequenced in a study of chronic HIV infection and antiretroviral therapy. TCRdb reprocessed the 5' RACE reads via MiXCR and lists one record per CDR3 protein. The sample holds 30,000 to 35,000 distinct CDR3 sequences, about 9.7% seen once. Sequenced: peripheral blood. The receptors were sampled from an adult who had HIV and had not received antiretroviral therapy, or was an uninfected healthy control (not recorded which).

The chain employs TRBV28 and TRBJ2-6, with 8 nucleotides matching TRBD1. The germline V gene has CDR1 MDHEN and CDR2 SYDVKM. Trimming took 4 bases from V and 4 from J; bases not matched to a gene: 12. This CDR3 has 18 amino acids. The CDR3 DNA follows: TGTGCCAGCAGTTGGGAGACAGGGGTCCTCGCCGGGGCCAACGTCCTGACTTTC. It encodes CASSWETGVLAGANVLTF.

This clonotype was picked up a small number of times. The J gene is TRBJ2-7, the V gene TRBV10-3; D unresolved. The V end lost 8 bases, the J end lost 7 bases, and 15 bases lay between the germline ends. The CDR3 covers 12 residues. CDR1 ENHRY and CDR2 SYGVKD come from the germline V gene. For the CDR3, the DNA is TGTGCCATCGAATCGGTCTTGGGTGAGCAGTACTTC. Its protein product is CAIESVLGEQYF.

This clonotype was counted between two and nine times. This chain links TRBV29-1 with TRBJ2-5; D perhaps matches TRBD2 (6 bases). Germline-derived CDR1 and CDR2 are SQVTM and ANQGSEA. V was pared by 6 bases and J by 2 bases, with 13 bases between. CDR3 size: 13 residues. Here the CDR3 DNA reads TGCAGCGTCGCCCGACTAGTACAAGAGACCCAGTACTTC. Translated: CSVARLVQETQYF.

This clonotype is judged medium-sized. This chain links TRBV5-4 with TRBJ2-3, with 12 bases that match TRBD2. Germline V CDR1 and CDR2: SGHNT, YYREEE (reference sequence). CDR3 length equals 14 residues. Trimming took 7 bases from V and 0 from J; bases not matched to a gene: 0. CDR3 residues: CASLAGGSTDTQYF. Written as DNA, the CDR3 is TGTGCCAGCCTAGCGGGAGGGAGCACAGATACGCAGTATTTT. Variable domain in full (rest from reference TRBV5-4 and TRBJ2-3): ETGVTQSPTHLIKTRGQQVTLRCSSQSGHNTVSWYQQALGQGPQFIFQYYREEENGRGNFPPRFSGLQFPNYSSELNVNALELDDSALYLCASLAGGSTDTQYFGPGTRLTVL.